The 16 T cell receptor beta chains reported below all come from one sample, sequenced in a study of beta chain features in type 1 diabetes. Study results and limitations: Among patients with Type 1 diabetes, TCRB CDR3s were moderately but significantly shorter in every one of the four CD4+ subsets.

No antigen is known for these receptors. The sequenced template was cDNA made from the entire isolated RNA. Assay: immunoSEQ multiplex PCR; the TCRdb copy retains only in-frame clones and omits some. The data hold hundreds of thousands of clones, with around 9.9% observed a single time. Sequencing was carried out using naive CD4+ T cells from blood. The receptor source for this set is a man under 40 with type 1 diabetes.

Only a few counts were recorded for this clone. The chain recombines TRBV2 with TRBJ2-5; 10 bases are a match to TRBD2. Germline lookup yields CDR1 SNHLY and CDR2 FYNNEI. CDR3 length: 15 residues. Trimming at V came to 6 bases and at J to 5 bases, leaving 9 bases not matched to a gene. CDR3 DNA: TGTGCCAGCAGAGAGAAGCGGGGGGGCCAGGAGACCCAGTACTTC. This translates into CASREKRGGQETQYF. The variable domain in full, completed from reference TRBV2 and TRBJ2-5, reads EPEVTQTPSHQVTQMGQEVILRCVPISNHLYFYWYRQILGQKVEFLVSFYNNEISEKSEIFDDQFSVERPDGSNFTLKIRSTKLEDSAMYFCASREKRGGQETQYFGPGTRLLVL.

The chain links TRBV5-1 to TRBJ2-7, with D unclear. The germline V and J ends were trimmed by 0 bases and 0 bases, with 7 bases remaining between them. In germline, CDR1 is SGHRS, CDR2 YFSETQ. The CDR3 covers 14 residues. The CDR3 reads CASSLGESSYEQYF. In nucleotides, the CDR3 is TGCGCCAGCAGCTTGGGCGAGAGCTCCTACGAGCAGTACTTC.

This clone was observed a handful of times. The chain has TRBV4-2 and TRBJ2-5; possible D gene TRBD1, 7 bases. Germline V gives CDR1 LGHNA, CDR2 YNFKEQ. Trimming cost V 7 bases and J 4 bases, with 22 bases left between them. This CDR3 spans 16 amino acids. CDR3 DNA sequence: TGTGCCAGCACCCCTGGCCGGAGGGGGCCGGGAGAGACCCAGTACTTC. Translated: CASTPGRRGPGETQYF.

The chain has TRBV9 and TRBJ2-1; 11 nucleotides match TRBD1. Trimming removed 0 bases from V and 8 bases from J; junction bases left unmatched: 7. Germline CDR1 SGDLS, CDR2 YYNGEE. The CDR3 runs 16 residues. Here the CDR3 reads CASSVDNGQGADEQFF. The CDR3 region has the DNA TGTGCCAGCAGCGTAGACAACGGACAGGGGGCTGATGAGCAGTTCTTC.

This clone showed up just a few times. V usage is TRBV19 and J usage is TRBJ2-3; 7 bases are a match to TRBD2. CDR1 and CDR2 (germline): LNHDA, SQIVND (reference sequence). CDR3 size: 12 residues. J gave up 11 bases and V 4 bases, and 6 bases lay outside the gene matches. CDR3 sequence (DNA): TGTGCCAGTAGTACGCACAGCGGGGAGCAGTATTTT. It encodes CASSTHSGEQYF. Full variable domain (remainder filled in from reference TRBV19 and TRBJ2-3): DGGITQSPKYLFRKEGQNVTLSCEQNLNHDAMYWYRQDPGQGLRLIYYSQIVNDFQKGDIAEGYSVSREKKESFPLTVTSAQKNPTAFYLCASSTHSGEQYFGPGTRLTVL.

Only a few counts were recorded for this clone. The CDR3 nucleotides read TGTGCCAGCAGTTACGTGGGACTAGCGGGGTTGGAGCAGTTCTTC. Translated, it gives CASSYVGLAGLEQFF. The chain joins TRBV6-5 to TRBJ2-1, with 13 bases matching TRBD2. Trimming removed 2 bases from V and 10 bases from J; junction bases left unmatched: 5. This CDR3 has 15 residues. Per germline, CDR1 MNHEY and CDR2 SVGAGI.

Turning to this clone: Other DNA sequences in this sample translate to the same CDR3. The V call is TRBV7-3, the J call TRBJ2-6; TRBD1 is a possible D gene (6 bases). The CDR3 loop spans 15 amino acids. Trimming took off 5 bases at V and 1 base at J, with 9 bases between the two ends. CDR1 and CDR2 (germline): SGHTA, FQGTGA. CDR3 bases: TGTGCCAGCAGCGCACAGGGATCTGGGGCCAACGTCCTGACTTTC. It specifies CASSAQGSGANVLTF. The full variable domain, with the rest looked up from reference TRBV7-3 and TRBJ2-6, is GAGVSQTPSNKVTEKGKYVELRCDPISGHTALYWYRQSLGQGPEFLIYFQGTGAADDSGLPNDRFFAVRPEGSVSTLKIQRTERGDSAVYLCASSAQGSGANVLTFGAGSRLTVL.

The rearrangement joins TRBV28 to TRBJ2-3; tentatively, D is TRBD1 (6 bases). Germline CDR1 and CDR2: MDHEN and SYDVKM. Trimming stripped 7 bases from V and 6 bases from J, with 17 bases between. The CDR3 totals 14 residues. CDR3 sequence: CASNLLAQGDTQYF. CDR3 in DNA: TGTGCCAGCAACCTTCTAGCCCAGGGGGATACGCAGTATTTT.

The J gene is TRBJ2-1, the V gene TRBV7-9; 7 nucleotides match TRBD1. The CDR3 length is 14 residues. V trimming: 11 bases; J trimming: 7 bases; junction bases outside the gene matches: 14. Germline V gene sequence: CDR1 SEHNR, CDR2 FQNEAQ (reference sequence). CDR3 DNA: TGTGCCCCCGGGGAAGGGGGCAGTAGGAATGAGCAGTTCTTC. Its protein is CAPGEGGSRNEQFF.

This clone was observed a few times. This chain connects TRBV15 to TRBJ2-7; TRBD1 matches at 10 bases. The CDR3 runs 18 residues. The trim removed 4 bases at V and 3 bases at J, leaving 15 bases unmatched. Germline CDR1 reads LNHNV; CDR2 reads YYDKDF (reference sequence). DNA for the CDR3: TGTGCCACCAGCATTCGACCCCCCGGACAGGGGGGAATCTACGAGCAGTACTTC. This encodes CATSIRPPGQGGIYEQYF. The full variable domain, its missing parts supplied by reference TRBV15 and TRBJ2-7, is DAMVIQNPRYQVTQFGKPVTLSCSQTLNHNVMYWYQQKSSQAPKLLFHYYDKDFNNEADTPDNFQSRRPNTSFCFLDIRSPGLGDTAMYLCATSIRPPGQGGIYEQYFGPGTRLTVT.

The chain recombines TRBV7-8 with TRBJ2-3; a weak D match, TRBD2 (5 bases). Germline V gene sequence: CDR1 SGHVS, CDR2 FQNEAQ. V was shortened by 4 bases and J by 7 bases, with 12 bases between the two germline ends. The CDR3 covers 13 residues. The CDR3 sequence is CASSSPAGNTQYF. CDR3 bases: TGTGCCAGCAGCTCACCCGCGGGTAATACGCAGTATTTT.

The sample holds a few counts of this clone. The chain is built from TRBV28 and TRBJ2-2; perhaps TRBD2 as D (6 bases). V shed 7 bases and J shed 6 bases, with 12 bases lying between them. The CDR3 has 13 amino acids. The germline CDR1 and CDR2 sequences are MDHEN and SYDVKM. In nucleotides, the CDR3 is TGTGCCAGCAACCCGGCGGGGTCCGGGGAGCTGTTTTTT. Translated: CASNPAGSGELFF. Looking up the rest from reference TRBV28 and TRBJ2-2 gives the full variable domain: DVKVTQSSRYLVKRTGEKVFLECVQDMDHENMFWYRQDPGLGLRLIYFSYDVKMKEKGDIPEGYSVSREKKERFSLILESASTNQTSMYLCASNPAGSGELFFGEGSRLTVL.

In its sample, this clone was seen a few times. This chain connects TRBV10-3 to TRBJ2-6, with D possibly matching TRBD2 (5 bases). The CDR3 extends over 15 amino acids. Germline V gene sequence: CDR1 ENHRY, CDR2 SYGVKD. Trimming took 8 bases from V and 2 from J, leaving 13 bases between them. CDR3 in amino acids: CAIPFYGAGANVLTF. The CDR3 DNA reads as TGTGCCATCCCATTTTACGGGGCTGGGGCCAACGTCCTGACTTTC.

This clone was counted a few times. The chain recombines TRBV20-1 with TRBJ2-7; perhaps TRBD2 as D (5 bases). The germline CDR1 and CDR2 sequences are DFQATT and SNEGSKA (reference sequence). The CDR3 has 11 amino acids. V shed 4 bases and J shed 9 bases, with 13 bases lying between them. The CDR3 spells CSAKRETGQYF. CDR3 bases: TGCAGTGCTAAGAGGGAGACTGGGCAGTACTTC.

V and J are TRBV18 and TRBJ2-3, with D possibly TRBD2 on 6 matching bases. Trimming removed 8 bases from V and 3 bases from J, with 21 bases in between. This CDR3 comprises 16 residues. In germline, CDR1 is KGHSH, CDR2 LQKENI. The CDR3 region has the DNA TGTGCCAGCCGGGACTGGCCCTCTGGGAGGACAGATACGCAGTATTTT. Its translation is CASRDWPSGRTDTQYF. The variable domain in full, completed from reference TRBV18 and TRBJ2-3, reads NAGVMQNPRHLVRRRGQEARLRCSPMKGHSHVYWYRQLPEEGLKFMVYLQKENIIDESGMPKERFSAEFPKEGPSILRIQQVVRGDSAAYFCASRDWPSGRTDTQYFGPGTRLTVL.

This chain connects TRBV7-6 to TRBJ2-1, with D possibly matching TRBD2 (5 bases). This CDR3 has 16 amino acids. Germline V gene sequence: CDR1 SGHVS, CDR2 FNYEAQ. The ends were cut back, 1 base at V and 5 bases at J, with 15 bases in the middle. The CDR3 coding sequence is TGTGCCAGCAGCTTAGATAGAGGGTTAAACCACAATGAGCAGTTCTTC. Translated, it gives CASSLDRGLNHNEQFF.